The 8 T cell receptor beta chains presented below share a single source sample, sequenced in a study of radiotherapy plus CTLA-4 blockade in lung cancer. Using immunoSEQ multiplex PCR, the repertoire was profiled, and TCRdb retains in-frame clones only, with some absent. The sample gives 95,000 to 150,000 clones, just under 90% of which show up once; approximately 7% is in the top ten. The input for sequencing was peripheral blood, taken from a patient treated with radiotherapy plus ipilimumab. These receptors all stem from a human donor with non-small cell lung cancer that progressed on radiotherapy plus ipilimumab.

The chain joins TRBV29-1 to TRBJ2-3; D might be TRBD1 or TRBD2, each matching 5 bases. The V end lost 3 bases, the J end lost 1 base, and 17 bases lay between the germline ends. This CDR3 spans 16 amino acids. Per germline, CDR1 SQVTM and CDR2 ANQGSEA. The CDR3 bases are TGCAGCGTTGACGGGGACGGTAGGGATCGCACAGATACGCAGTATTTT. The encoded protein is CSVDGDGRDRTDTQYF.

The CDR3, as DNA: TGTGCCAGCAGTCTGGGAAACTATGGCTACACCTTC. Encoded protein: CASSLGNYGYTF. This chain uses TRBV6-5 with TRBJ1-2, with D unclear. The CDR3 loop spans 12 amino acids. The germline V gene encodes CDR1 MNHEY and CDR2 SVGAGI. Between the trimmed V and J ends, which lost 5 bases and 2 bases, there was a span of 6 bases.

This clone was found once. The chain employs TRBV19 and TRBJ2-5, with D possibly matching TRBD2 (6 bases). Germline-derived CDR1 and CDR2 are LNHDA and SQIVND (reference sequence). Trimming removed 5 bases at V and 3 bases at J, with 7 bases between. The CDR3 runs to 12 residues. The chain's CDR3 is CASSGGEETQYF. In DNA form, the CDR3 reads TGTGCCAGTAGTGGAGGGGAAGAGACCCAGTACTTC.

J is TRBJ2-5 and V is TRBV9; D might be TRBD2 (6 bases). Trimming left V 5 bases short and J 5 bases short, with 13 bases between. The CDR3 spans 13 residues. Germline assignment: CDR1 SGDLS and CDR2 YYNGEE. CDR3 protein: CASRRTGEETQYF. The CDR3 DNA is TGTGCCAGCAGGCGGACGGGAGAGGAGACCCAGTACTTC.

The chain is built from TRBV5-1 and TRBJ1-2; D remains unclear. The germline CDR1 and CDR2 sequences are SGHRS and YFSETQ. The ends were cut back, 3 bases at V and 7 bases at J, with 22 bases in the middle. There are 16 residues in the CDR3. The CDR3 region is CASSYASQARASGYTF. The CDR3 DNA is TGCGCCAGCAGCTACGCATCGCAGGCCCGGGCGAGTGGCTACACCTTC. The full variable domain, with the rest looked up from reference TRBV5-1 and TRBJ1-2, is KAGVTQTPRYLIKTRGQQVTLSCSPISGHRSVSWYQQTPGQGLQFLFEYFSETQRNKGNFPGRFSGRQFSNSRSEMNVSTLELGDSALYLCASSYASQARASGYTFGSGTRLTVV.

The chain is built from TRBV7-9 and TRBJ2-7, with TRBD1 identical over 7 bases. Trimming at V came to 5 bases and at J to 6 bases, leaving 7 bases not matched to a gene. The CDR3 has 13 amino acids. From germline, CDR1 is SEHNR and CDR2 FQNEAQ (reference sequence). In DNA form, the CDR3 reads TGTGCCAGCAGCCTAACAGGGGCGAGCGAGCAGTACTTC. Its protein product is CASSLTGASEQYF.

The rearrangement joins TRBV11-3 to TRBJ2-7; 7 bases align to TRBD2. The CDR3 has 14 residues. V trimming: 5 bases; J trimming: 7 bases; junction bases outside the gene matches: 11. The V gene's germline CDR1 is SGHNT and CDR2 YENEEA. CDR3 in amino acids: CASSQTSPPREQYF. In DNA, the CDR3 is TGTGCCAGCAGCCAGACTAGCCCCCCGAGGGAGCAGTACTTC.

This sequence joins TRBV5-1 and TRBJ2-2, with D perhaps TRBD2 (5 bases). From germline, CDR1 is SGHRS and CDR2 YFSETQ. V was clipped by 5 bases and J by 3 bases, with 11 bases between them. There are 14 residues in the CDR3. The CDR3 spells CASREAEDTGELFF. The DNA of the CDR3 is TGCGCCAGCAGAGAAGCGGAGGACACCGGGGAGCTGTTTTTT.